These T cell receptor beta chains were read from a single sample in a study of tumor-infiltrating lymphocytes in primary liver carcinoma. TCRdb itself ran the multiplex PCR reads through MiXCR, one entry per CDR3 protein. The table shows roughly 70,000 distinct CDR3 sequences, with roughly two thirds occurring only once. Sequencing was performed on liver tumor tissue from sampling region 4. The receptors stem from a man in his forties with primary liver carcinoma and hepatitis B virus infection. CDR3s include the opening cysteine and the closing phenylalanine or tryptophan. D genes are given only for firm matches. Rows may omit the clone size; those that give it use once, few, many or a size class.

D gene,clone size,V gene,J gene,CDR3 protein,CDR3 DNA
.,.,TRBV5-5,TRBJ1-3,CVSSLGRLSGNTIYF,TGTGTCAGCAGCCTCGGACGCCTCTCTGGAAACACCATATATTTC
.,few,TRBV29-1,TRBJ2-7,CSVVDEPGEQYF,TGCAGCGTTGTGGACGAACCCGGCGAGCAGTACTTC
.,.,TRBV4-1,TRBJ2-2,CVSSPSVNAGELFF,TGCGTCAGCAGTCCTAGCGTAAACGCCGGGGAGCTGTTTTTT
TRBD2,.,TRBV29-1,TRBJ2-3,CSAWTSESVTDTQYF,TGCAGCGCCTGGACTAGCGAGAGTGTAACAGATACGCAGTATTTC
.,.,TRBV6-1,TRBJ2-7,CVSSEKGYKQYF,TGTGTCAGCAGTGAAAAGGGCTACAAGCAGTACTTC
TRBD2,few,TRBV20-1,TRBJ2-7,CSARGLGDPYEQYF,TGCAGTGCTAGGGGACTAGGGGACCCCTACGAGCAGTACTTC
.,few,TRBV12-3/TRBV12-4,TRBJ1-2,CANSFTGDPNYGYTF,TGTGCAAACAGTTTCACCGGGGACCCTAACTATGGCTACACCTTC
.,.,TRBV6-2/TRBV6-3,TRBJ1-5,CASTSVPMSDQPQHF,TGTGCCAGCACCTCGGTCCCCATGAGCGATCAGCCCCAGCATTTT
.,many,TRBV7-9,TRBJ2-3,CASSSSGPPQYF,TGTGCCAGCAGCTCTTCCGGTCCGCCGCAGTATTTT
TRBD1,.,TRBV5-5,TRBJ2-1,CASSPGQGSYNELLF,TGTGCCAGCAGCCCTGGACAGGGTTCCTACAATGAGCTGCTCTTT
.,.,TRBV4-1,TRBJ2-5,CASSQYYPASGTQYF,TGCGCCAGCAGCCAATATTATCCGGCGTCAGGGACCCAGTACTTC
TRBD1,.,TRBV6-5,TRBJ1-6,CATSYRGTGTVGSPLHF,TGTGCCACCAGTTACAGGGGGACAGGGACTGTTGGCTCACCCCTCCACTTT
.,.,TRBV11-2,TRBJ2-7,CASSFGGSYEQYF,TGTGCCAGCAGCTTTGGTGGCTCCTATGAGCAGTACTTC
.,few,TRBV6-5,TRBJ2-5,CASRRDKEIQYF,TGCGCCAGCAGACGGGACAAGGAGATCCAGTACTTC
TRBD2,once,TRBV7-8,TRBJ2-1,CTSSLVGGGEQFF,TGTACCAGCAGCTTAGTCGGGGGGGGAGAGCAGTTCTTC
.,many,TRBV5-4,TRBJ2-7,CASSAGASVDEQYF,TGTGCCAGCAGCGCGGGCGCGAGTGTCGACGAGCAGTACTTC
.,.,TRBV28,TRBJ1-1,CASSSPATWAAFF,TGTGCCAGCAGTTCACCGGCTACATGGGCAGCTTTCTTT
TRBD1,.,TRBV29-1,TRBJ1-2,CGVDRQGHGYTF,TGCGGCGTTGATCGACAGGGGCATGGCTACACCTTC
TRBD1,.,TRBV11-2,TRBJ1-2,CASSLDGTALGRYTF,TGTGCTAGCAGCTTAGATGGGACAGCCCTAGGACGTTACACCTTC
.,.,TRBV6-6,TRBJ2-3,CVSRPIAGGVTGTQYF,TGTGTCAGCAGACCCATCGCGGGTGGAGTCACAGGTACGCAGTATTTT
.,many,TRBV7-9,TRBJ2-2,CASSLPQGTGPSTGELFF,TGTGCCAGCAGCTTACCCCAGGGAACAGGGCCGAGCACCGGGGAGCTGTTTTTT
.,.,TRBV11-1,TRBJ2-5,CASNVQVKVETQYF,TGTGCCAGCAATGTACAGGTGAAGGTGGAGACCCAGTACTTC
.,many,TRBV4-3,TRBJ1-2,CASSQGQQLYGYTF,TGCGCCAGCAGCCAAGGGCAGCAGCTCTATGGCTACACCTTC
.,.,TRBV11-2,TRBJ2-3,CANIASTDTQYF,TGTGCCAACATCGCCAGCACAGATACGCAGTATTTC
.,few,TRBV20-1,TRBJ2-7,CSAKLPGHIYEQYF,TGCAGTGCTAAACTACCGGGACACATTTACGAGCAGTACTTC
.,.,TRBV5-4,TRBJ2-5,CASSMGTLEISDF,TGTGCCAGTAGCATGGGGACTCTGGAAATCTCGGACTTC
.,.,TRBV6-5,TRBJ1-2,CAVSSPPNCGYTF,TGTGCCGTGTCAAGTCCCCCCAACTGTGGCTACACCTTC
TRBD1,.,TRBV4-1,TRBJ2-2,CASSLSPGTGGSGELFF,TGCGCCAGCAGCCTGAGTCCAGGGACAGGGGGCTCAGGGGAGCTGTTTTTT
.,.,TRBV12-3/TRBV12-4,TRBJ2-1,CTSSPGHGPLNEQFF,TGTACAAGCAGCCCCGGGCACGGTCCTCTCAATGAGCAGTTCTTC
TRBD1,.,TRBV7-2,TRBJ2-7,CASISTGGSSEQYF,TGTGCCAGCATCTCGACAGGGGGTTCCTCCGAGCAGTACTTC
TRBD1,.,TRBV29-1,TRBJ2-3,CIVETRDRGSDTQYF,TGCATCGTTGAAACCCGGGACAGGGGGTCAGATACACAGTATTTT
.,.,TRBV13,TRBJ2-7,CASSPQRPEGTYEQYF,TGTGCCAGCTCCCCCCAGAGACCCGAAGGCACCTACGAGCAGTACTTC
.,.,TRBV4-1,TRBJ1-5,CASIQDHGGTQPQHF,TGCGCCAGCATCCAAGATCATGGGGGAACTCAGCCCCAGCATTTT
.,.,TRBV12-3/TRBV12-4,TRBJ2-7,CAGSLNGYEQYF,TGCGCCGGCAGTTTAAATGGTTACGAGCAGTACTTC
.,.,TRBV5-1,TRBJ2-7,CAINLAVTVNYYEQYF,TGTGCCATCAACTTGGCCGTGACCGTGAATTACTACGAGCAATACTTC
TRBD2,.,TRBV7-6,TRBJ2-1,CACSLGLAGEGPPYNEQFF,TGTGCCTGCAGCTTAGGACTAGCGGGAGAGGGGCCTCCCTACAATGAGCAGTTCTTC
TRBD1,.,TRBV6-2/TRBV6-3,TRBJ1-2,CATVDRGNYGYTF,TGTGCCACGGTAGACAGGGGTAACTATGGCTACACCTTC
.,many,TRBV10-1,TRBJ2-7,CGTGLIYEQYF,TGCGGAACGGGACTGATCTACGAGCAGTACTTC
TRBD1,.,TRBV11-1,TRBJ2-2,CASFTGVTGELFF,TGTGCCAGCTTTACAGGGGTTACCGGGGAGCTGTTTTTT
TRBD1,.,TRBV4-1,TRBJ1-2,CASRQGDRNYGYIF,TGCGCCAGCAGACAAGGGGACAGGAACTATGGTTACATCTTC
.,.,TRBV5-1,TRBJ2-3,CASRGAATDMQYF,TGCGCCAGCAGGGGAGCGGCCACAGATATGCAGTATTTT
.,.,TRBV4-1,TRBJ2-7,CASSQVGPNSYEHYF,TGCGCCAGTAGCCAAGTCGGGCCCAACTCCTACGAGCATTACTTC
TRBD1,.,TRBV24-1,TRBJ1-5,CATSVLRDSKVSPRHSNQPQHF,TGTGCCACCAGTGTTTTGCGGGACAGTAAAGTTTCCCCTCGACATAGCAATCAGCCCCAGCATTTT
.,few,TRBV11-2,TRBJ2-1,CASSLDGNRNEQFF,TGTGCCAGCAGCTTAGATGGGAACCGCAATGAGCAGTTCTTC
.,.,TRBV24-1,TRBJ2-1,CATCDKTGRLLDEQFF,TGTGCCACCTGTGATAAAACAGGGCGCCTCCTTGATGAGCAGTTCTTC
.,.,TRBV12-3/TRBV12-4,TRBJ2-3,CASSLFVSSTDTRYF,TGTGCCAGCAGTTTATTTGTCTCCTCCACAGATACGCGGTATTTC
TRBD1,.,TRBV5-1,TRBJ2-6,CTSSSVGQGGEANVLTF,TGCACCAGCAGCTCGGTCGGACAGGGAGGTGAGGCCAACGTCCTGACTTTC
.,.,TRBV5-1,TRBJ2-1,CTSSLMTFNEQFF,TGCACCAGCAGCTTGATGACATTCAATGAGCAGTTCTTC
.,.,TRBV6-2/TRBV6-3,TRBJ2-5,CTSSSTSWRLGETRYF,TGTACCAGCAGTTCAACTAGCTGGAGGTTGGGAGAGACCCGGTACTTC
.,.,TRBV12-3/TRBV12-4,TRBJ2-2,CASSLAQGTGELFF,TGTGCCAGCAGTTTAGCGCAGGGAACCGGGGAGCTGTTTTTT
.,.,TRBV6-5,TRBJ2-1,CVSTYSTSSSYNEQFF,TGTGTCAGCACTTACTCTACGAGCTCCTCCTACAATGAGCAGTTCTTC
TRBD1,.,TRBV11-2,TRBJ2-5,CAGSPTGTGSLEAQYF,TGTGCCGGCAGCCCCACCGGGACAGGGAGCCTAGAGGCCCAGTACTTC
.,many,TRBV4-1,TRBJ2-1,CASSQENIYNEQFF,TGCGCCAGCAGCCAAGAGAATATATACAATGAGCAGTTCTTC
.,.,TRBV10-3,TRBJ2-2,CAIRERNDTEELFF,TGTGCCATCAGGGAGCGCAACGACACCGAGGAGCTGTTTTTT
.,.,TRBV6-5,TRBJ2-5,CVKPARRPLQETQYF,TGTGTCAAACCCGCGAGACGTCCGCTCCAAGAGACCCAGTACTTC